This T cell receptor beta chain was found in a study of T cell repertoires in cytomegalovirus infection. Points from the study as a whole: Dominating the ex vivo response were HLA-C-restricted CMV-specific TCR beta clonotypes.

Comments on this clonotype: Its antigen is undetermined.

TCRdb fed the reads into MiXCR, producing one record per CDR3 protein. The repertoire holds roughly 300,000 distinct CDR3 sequences, 9.5% seen once, with about 4.5% in the top ten. J lost 4 bases, V lost 8 bases, and 9 bases had no gene match. This CDR3 region has 13 residues. The germline CDR1 and CDR2 sequences are SQVTM and ANQGSEA. The gene calls are TRBV29-1 and TRBJ2-5; 8 nucleotides match TRBD2. This receptor was obtained from a human donor in good health (CMV status not recorded). Some clones in this sample may be carry-over from other donors' samples. Sequenced: PBMCs. The CDR3 is CSSAGGLGETQYF. Written as DNA, the CDR3 is TGCAGCTCTGCGGGGGGTTTGGGAGAGACCCAGTACTTC.